This T cell receptor beta chain was captured by sequencing in a study of blood T cell repertoires in COVID-19 (dated by TCRdb to 2020 to 2022). A note on the overall study: Samples covering the acute and convalescent phases of COVID-19 were provided by collaborators in the United States, Italy and Spain. A freely available public database, intended as a resource for researchers studying the immune response to SARS-CoV-2, is where the repertoires were released. Where available, HLA class I and class II types were taken from metadata supplied by the sample provider and were not determined by assay-based typing. The prospective study material was composed of cDNA or gDNA derived from T cells, B-cell-depleted T cells, or PBMCs. Subjects who had been exposed to COVID-19, were actively infected with it, or had recovered from it provided the deeply sampled blood TCRbeta repertoires that made up the dataset. Nearly every sample came with metadata listing a de-identified subject ID, COVID-19 status, age in years and sex. The samples were drawn from two sources: the first 160 participants of the ongoing ImmuneRACE study, and 950 to 1,500 subjects contributed by 6 global collaborators. Findings and caveats that apply to the study as a whole: Clinical and demographic metadata were provided uncurated, with the amount varying by source and participant.

Whole blood was collected in K2EDTA tubes by collaborating institutions according to the institutions' own protocols. For TCRbeta analysis, collaborators shipped samples in one of three forms: frozen whole blood, isolated PBMCs, or DNA extracted from either of those sample types. TCRbeta CDR3 regions were amplified from genomic DNA using the immunoSEQ Assay, a bias-controlled multiplex PCR. The authors' pipeline ran thus. Within the assay, amplification of reference gene primers was used to estimate how many nucleated cells each sample contained. To quantify the absolute abundance of each unique TCRbeta CDR3 rearrangement, sequence reads were collapsed and filtered. Productive Simpson clonality was computed per sample as the square root of Simpson's diversity index over productive rearrangements. Held by TCRdb, this immuneACCESS table contains in-frame sequences only and omits some clones. Under half of the omission traces to an unresolved V gene where checked; the cause of the rest is unknown. The V and J calls and the clone size are those of that table, but D and trimming were determined from the DNA. This sample lists some 8,300 clones; about nine tenths were detected once. The ten top clones hold roughly a tenth of the sample.

As for this clone: Its specific antigen is unknown. There are no base qualities to consult, and no much larger clone falls within one base.

Deletion took 0 bases off V and 6 bases off J, with a span of 9 bases between the germline ends. Looking up the germline V gene yields CDR1 SGHVS and CDR2 FQNEAQ. CDR3 length: 14 amino acids, cysteine to phenylalanine. CDR3 DNA is the only sequence kept; it has 42 bases, read in frame from the first base. The sequence was obtained from a man in his 60s with acute or convalescent COVID-19. Sequencing was performed on peripheral blood. The chain is encoded by TRBV7-8 joined to TRBJ2-1; a tentative D call is TRBD2 (5 bases match). The CDR3 corresponds to CASSLARATNEQFF. Here is the DNA: TGTGCCAGCAGCTTAGCGCGGGCGACCAATGAGCAGTTCTTC.